The 4 T cell receptor beta chains given below trace back to one sample, sequenced in a study of identical twins (dated by TCRdb to 2015 to 2016). Library construction relied on 5' RACE. Sequencing was performed on an Illumina HiSeq 2000. Using fastp at Q25 and MiXCR, TCRdb reprocessed the public reads and kept productive beta chains. Every distinct CDR3 protein forms one entry, paired with its most common genes and DNA. The table for this sample lists 1,800,000 or so distinct CDR3 sequences; around a third of them were counted only once. The top ten clonotypes cover about 0.25% of the sample. Sequencing used cord blood. The receptor set was obtained from a newborn girl in good health.

The V gene is TRBV3-1, the J gene TRBJ2-5, with 9 bases fitting TRBD2. Germline V lookup: CDR1 LGHDT, CDR2 YNNKEL (reference sequence). Losses at the gene ends were 2 bases for V and 11 bases for J; bases not matched to a gene: 15. CDR3 size: 16 residues. For the CDR3, the DNA is TGTGCCAGCAGCCAACGGCAGGGACTAGCCTCCAATGAGCAGTACTTC. Its translation: CASSQRQGLASNEQYF.

About this clonotype itself: A much more abundant neighbour one base away suggests this may be a read error. J is TRBJ2-3 and V is TRBV29-1; perhaps TRBD2 as D (5 bases). Germline V gene lookup returns CDR1 SQVTM and CDR2 ANQGSEA. CDR3 length equals 14 residues. The CDR3 loop reads CSPHESGDTDTRYF. CDR3 in DNA: TGCAGCCCCCACGAGAGCGGAGACACAGATACGCGGTATTTT.

This chain joins TRBV4-1 and TRBJ1-1; D is ambiguous. Trimming took off 0 bases at V and 0 bases at J, with 8 bases between the two ends. Germline CDR1 MGHRA, CDR2 YSYEKL. The CDR3 loop spans 15 amino acids. CDR3 sequence (DNA): TGCGCCAGCAGCCAAGACGGCAGGATGAACACTGAAGCTTTCTTT. Amino acids: CASSQDGRMNTEAFF.

Only a few counts were recorded for this clonotype. The chain joins TRBV6-1 to TRBJ1-6; 8 bases fit TRBD1. Losses at the gene ends were 6 bases for V and 0 bases for J; bases not matched to a gene: 10. The CDR3 has 18 amino acids. Germline values: CDR1 MNHNS, CDR2 SASEGT. The CDR3 is CASRSPGQASSYNSPLHF. In DNA form, the CDR3 reads TGTGCCAGCAGATCCCCGGGACAGGCGAGCTCCTATAATTCACCCCTCCACTTT.